The 14 T cell receptor beta chains below were found in one sample sequenced in a study of T cell responses to AZD1222 COVID-19 vaccine. Sequencing used immunoSEQ multiplex PCR; TCRdb keeps in-frame clones, though not all of them. The table has 150,000 to 200,000 clones, around 90% seen once. Sample: peripheral blood, taken 28 days after the second dose of the MenACWY control vaccine. The receptors here all came from an adult who received the MenACWY meningococcal vaccine as a control.

This rearrangement joins TRBV30 to TRBJ1-2; D perhaps matches TRBD1 (5 bases). Germline CDR1 is GTSNPN and CDR2 is SVGIG (reference sequence). This CDR3 spans 13 amino acids. V was trimmed by 0 bases and J by 4 bases, leaving 9 bases between them. The CDR3 DNA sequence: TGTGCCTGGAGTGTACCCGGGACCTATGGCTACACCTTC. Its translation is CAWSVPGTYGYTF.

In this sample, this clone turned up a few times. The chain employs TRBV13 and TRBJ2-7, with 9 nucleotides matching TRBD2. V lost 9 bases and J lost 4; bases outside the gene matches: 7. Germline V lookup: CDR1 PRHDT, CDR2 FYEKMQ (reference sequence). CDR3 length: 13 residues. CDR3 amino acids: CARGTSSSYEQYF. The CDR3 bases are TGTGCCAGGGGGACTAGCTCCTCATACGAGCAGTACTTC.

The chain carries TRBV7-2 and TRBJ1-2, with D perhaps TRBD1 (5 bases). The CDR3 loop spans 17 amino acids. Germline V gene data show CDR1 as SGHTA and CDR2 as FQGNSA. V was cut by 4 bases and J by 7 bases, with 25 bases left in between. The CDR3 nucleotides read TGTGCCAGCAGCTCACCCGCCACAAAATTGACCGGGGGTGGCTACACCTTC. As protein: CASSSPATKLTGGGYTF. Together with reference TRBV7-2 and TRBJ1-2, the CDR3 gives the full variable domain: GAGVSQSPSNKVTEKGKDVELRCDPISGHTALYWYRQSLGQGLEFLIYFQGNSAPDKSGLPSDRFSAERTGGSVSTLTIQRTQQEDSAVYLCASSSPATKLTGGGYTFGSGTRLTVV.

This clone was detected only once. The rearrangement joins TRBV27 to TRBJ1-4, with D tentatively TRBD1 (5 bases). This CDR3 comprises 15 residues. V was trimmed by 2 bases and J by 3 bases, leaving 10 bases between them. Germline values: CDR1 MNHEY, CDR2 SMNVEV (reference sequence). The CDR3 bases are TGTGCCAGCAGTTTAAGGGGACGCCCTAATGAAAAACTGTTTTTT. This codes for CASSLRGRPNEKLFF.

The rearrangement links TRBV3-1 (or the pseudogene TRBV3-2) to TRBJ1-5; TRBD1 might be the D (6 bases). The CDR3 consists of 13 residues. Per germline, CDR1 LGHDT and CDR2 YNNKEL (reference sequence). V shed 0 bases and J shed 6 bases, with 6 bases lying between them. CDR3 sequence reads: CASSQDRGQPQHF. In DNA, the CDR3 is TGTGCCAGCAGCCAAGACAGGGGTCAGCCCCAGCATTTT.

V gene TRBV7-2 combines with J gene TRBJ2-2, with D unclear. This CDR3 contains 14 residues. Germline V gives CDR1 SGHTA, CDR2 FQGNSA. Between the trimmed V and J ends, which lost 6 bases and 0 bases, there was a span of 8 bases. CDR3 in amino acids: CASRDGPNTGELFF. In DNA form, the CDR3 reads TGTGCCAGCAGGGACGGACCGAACACCGGGGAGCTGTTTTTT.

This clone appeared once. The chain couples TRBV4-1 to TRBJ2-2; TRBD1 is a possible D gene (5 bases). V lost 1 base to trimming and J lost 0 bases, with 12 bases between them. Germline loops: CDR1 MGHRA, CDR2 YSYEKL. This CDR3 region has 17 residues. The CDR3 region is CASSQVWGLSNTGELFF. The CDR3 coding sequence is TGCGCCAGCAGCCAAGTTTGGGGCCTGTCGAACACCGGGGAGCTGTTTTTT.

The chain couples TRBV10-2 to TRBJ2-7; a weak D match, TRBD2 (6 bases). There are 15 residues in the CDR3. V was pared by 2 bases and J by 12 bases, with 23 bases between. In germline, CDR1 is WSHSY, CDR2 SAAADI. The CDR3 loop is CASSETAYPRPGGYF. The CDR3 DNA follows: TGCGCCAGCAGTGAGACTGCTTACCCCAGGCCCGGGGGGTACTTC.

The V call is TRBV6-1, the J call TRBJ1-2; D is unclear. Germline assignment: CDR1 MNHNS and CDR2 SASEGT. The CDR3 covers 15 residues. Trimming stripped 2 bases from V and 5 bases from J, with 15 bases between. The CDR3 sequence is CASSEYPTTVYGYTF. The CDR3 coding sequence is TGTGCCAGCAGTGAATATCCGACCACTGTTTATGGCTACACCTTC.

V and J are TRBV5-1 and TRBJ2-1; weak D call: TRBD1 (6 bases). The CDR3 spans 13 residues. V lost 7 bases and J 4 bases, leaving 12 bases between the germline ends. CDR1 SGHRS and CDR2 YFSETQ come from the germline V gene. CDR3 loop: CASRLQGYNEQFF. DNA of the CDR3: TGCGCCAGCCGTTTACAGGGTTACAATGAGCAGTTCTTC.

The chain joins TRBV28 to TRBJ1-1, with D uncertain. The V gene's germline CDR1 is MDHEN and CDR2 SYDVKM. This CDR3 has 14 residues. V lost 10 bases to trimming and J lost 2 bases, with 17 bases between them. The CDR3 loop is CATSWKRTNTEAFF. The CDR3 nucleotides are TGTGCCACCTCTTGGAAACGTACCAACACTGAAGCTTTCTTT.

The rearrangement uses TRBV28 and TRBJ2-7, with 8 nucleotides matching TRBD2. Germline V gene sequence: CDR1 MDHEN, CDR2 SYDVKM. This CDR3 spans 15 amino acids. V shed 7 bases, J shed 3 bases, and the junction held 11 bases outside the gene matches. CDR3: CASTLPGLGLYEQYF. As DNA, the CDR3 is TGTGCCAGCACCCTACCGGGACTAGGACTCTACGAGCAGTACTTC.

The chain is built from TRBV6-1 and TRBJ1-2, with 11 bases fitting TRBD1. The CDR3 consists of 14 residues. Germline V gene data show CDR1 as MNHNS and CDR2 as SASEGT. J gave up 9 bases and V 3 bases, and 6 bases lay outside the gene matches. This chain's CDR3 is CASSDRDRGSSYTF. In DNA, the CDR3 is TGTGCCAGCAGTGATCGGGACAGGGGGTCGAGCTACACCTTC.

V gene TRBV12-3 or TRBV12-4 combines with J gene TRBJ2-7; no clear D. CDR3 length equals 12 residues. V was pared by 5 bases and J by 10 bases, with 15 bases between. CDR3 in amino acids: CASSLASKSQYF. The CDR3 DNA follows: TGTGCCAGCAGTCTGGCCAGCAAGAGTCAGTACTTC.